This T cell receptor beta chain emerged from a study of OX40 agonist ivuxolimab in advanced cancers. V was clipped by 1 base and J by 9 bases, with 22 bases between them. This CDR3 comprises 16 residues. Germline CDR1 and CDR2: MNHNS and SASEGT. As regards this clone: Antigen: not known.

Study results and caveats: The CD4+ and CD8+ T cells in the blood had expanded clonally by week 6 at 0.1 to 3.0 mg/kg.

Assay: immunoSEQ multiplex PCR; the TCRdb copy retains only in-frame clones and omits some. The sample has about 63,000 clones, around 87% seen once. This TCR derives from an adult with an advanced solid tumor such as melanoma, head and neck, liver or kidney cancer. The chain employs TRBV6-1 and TRBJ2-7; D assignment may be TRBD1 or TRBD2 (5 bases each). The material was CD4+ or CD8+ T cells sorted from blood, obtained in a trial of the OX40 agonist ivuxolimab. The DNA of the CDR3 is TGTGCCAGCAGTGAAGTCCCAGGGCCTTTTTCGGCGGGGCAGTACTTC. Protein: CASSEVPGPFSAGQYF.